Below, 8 T cell receptor beta chains from the same sample are listed, as sequenced in a study of response to subunit inactivated influenza vaccine. TCRdb re-called the RT-PCR reads with MiXCR, one entry per CDR3 protein. The table has about 800,000 distinct CDR3 sequences, approximately 22% seen once; the top ten hold more than 8.5%. Material: PBMCs from blood, obtained 5 to 6 days after vaccination. These receptors came from a man in his forties or fifties who received an inactivated influenza vaccine.

The chain recombines TRBV5-1 with TRBJ2-7; 9 nucleotides agree with TRBD2. This CDR3 contains 15 residues. Germline loops: CDR1 SGHRS, CDR2 YFSETQ. The ends lost 2 bases at V and 5 bases at J; junction bases unmatched: 8. CDR3 nucleotide sequence: TGCGCCAGCAGCTTTTCGGCGGGAGGGAGGAACGAGCAGTACTTC. Encoded protein: CASSFSAGGRNEQYF.

This clonotype was recorded a few times. The V and J genes are TRBV25-1 and TRBJ2-7; 10 nucleotides align to TRBD1. Losses at the gene ends were 0 bases for V and 6 bases for J; bases not matched to a gene: 5. Germline V gene data show CDR1 as MGHDK and CDR2 as SYGVNS. The CDR3 is 15 residues long. The CDR3, as DNA: TGTGCCAGCAGTGAATATTCGACAGGGGGCGGCGAGCAGTACTTC. It encodes CASSEYSTGGGEQYF.

In this sample, this clonotype turned up a few times. The chain links TRBV4-2 to TRBJ2-2; D unclear. CDR1 and CDR2 from the germline V gene are LGHNA and YNFKEQ. Deletions cut 4 bases from V and 3 bases from J, with 15 bases between. The CDR3 is 16 amino acids. CDR3 nucleotides: TGTGCCAGCAGCCTAGATTTTGATTCCTACACCGGGGAGCTGTTTTTT. Protein: CASSLDFDSYTGELFF.

Only a few counts were recorded for this clonotype. The V gene is TRBV20-1, the J gene TRBJ2-1, with 7 bases aligning to TRBD1. The CDR3 loop spans 18 amino acids. The V gene's germline CDR1 is DFQATT and CDR2 SNEGSKA (reference sequence). CDR3 sequence: CSGIGQERTRSSYNEQFF. CDR3 in DNA: TGCAGCGGCATCGGACAGGAACGAACAAGAAGCTCCTACAATGAGCAGTTCTTC.

The rearrangement uses TRBV10-3 and TRBJ2-7, with 10 nucleotides matching TRBD1. Germline V gene data show CDR1 as ENHRY and CDR2 as SYGVKD. The CDR3 is 14 amino acids. The ends lost 6 bases at V and 5 bases at J; junction bases unmatched: 7. The CDR3, as DNA: TGTGCCATCAGACCTGACAGGGGGCTCAACGAGCAGTACTTC. It is translated as CAIRPDRGLNEQYF.

This clonotype was seen more than once but under ten times. The chain links TRBV5-1 to TRBJ2-7; TRBD2 might be the D (5 bases). Trimming left V 4 bases short and J 3 bases short, with 11 bases between. The CDR3 consists of 13 residues. In germline, CDR1 is SGHRS, CDR2 YFSETQ. As DNA, the CDR3 is TGCGCCAGCAGCCGCTGGGGAGACTACGAGCAGTACTTC. Translation gives CASSRWGDYEQYF. The whole variable domain, filled in from reference TRBV5-1 and TRBJ2-7, reads KAGVTQTPRYLIKTRGQQVTLSCSPISGHRSVSWYQQTPGQGLQFLFEYFSETQRNKGNFPGRFSGRQFSNSRSEMNVSTLELGDSALYLCASSRWGDYEQYFGPGTRLTVT.

This clonotype was observed a handful of times. The chain carries TRBV28 and TRBJ2-7; perhaps TRBD2 as D (6 bases). The CDR3 contains 14 residues. V dropped 7 bases and J dropped 2 bases, with 15 bases sitting between them. The germline gives CDR1 MDHEN, CDR2 SYDVKM. CDR3 in DNA: TGTGCCAGCAATCGGGCGGGGCCCACCTACGAGCAGTACTTC. Its protein product is CASNRAGPTYEQYF.

This clonotype was seen more than once but under ten times. The chain has TRBV28 and TRBJ2-3, with D tentatively TRBD2 (5 bases). CDR3 length equals 15 residues. CDR1 is MDHEN and CDR2 is SYDVKM in the germline V gene. Trimming took 5 bases from V and 0 from J, leaving 12 bases between them. Here the CDR3 reads CASSRFKRSTDTQYF. Written as DNA, the CDR3 is TGTGCCAGCAGTCGATTTAAGCGGAGCACAGATACGCAGTATTTT.